This T cell receptor beta chain originates from a study of T-cell reconstitution after alpha-beta-depleted transplantation in children. General study points: After one year, T-cell counts and TCRbeta diversity mostly came from new T cells. The study reportedly traced alpha-beta T cells about two months after transplant to several hundred expanded graft clones. Some patients' high day-60 TCRbeta diversity was traced to surviving recipient T cells and thymic progenitors.

The authors prepared the TCRbeta library with unique molecular identifiers. TCRdb itself ran the PCR reads through MiXCR, one entry per CDR3 protein. This table holds 750,000 to 950,000 distinct CDR3 sequences, approximately 15% found once. The CDR3 is made up of 16 amino acids. V was clipped by 2 bases and J by 8 bases; unmatched bases: 9. CDR1 and CDR2 (germline): MNHEY, SVGAGI. This clonotype was counted many times. Its target is unknown. Here the sequenced sample was PBMCs, mostly from graft donor cells, taken 360 days after TCRalphabeta/CD19-depleted stem cell transplant. The sequence derives from a male patient younger than 18 who had a stem cell transplant for acute lymphoblastic leukemia, so the T cells may come from the graft donor. The V call is TRBV6-5, the J call TRBJ2-1; 10 positions match TRBD2. The CDR3: CASSYKREGVFDEQFF. Written as DNA, the CDR3 is TGTGCCAGCAGTTACAAGCGGGAGGGGGTGTTCGATGAGCAGTTCTTC.